This T cell receptor beta chain was recovered during a study of blood T cells in healthy people across ages (dated by TCRdb to the mid-2010s). Looking at the study overall: In model experiments, template switching captured roughly one uniquely barcoded TCR beta cDNA molecule for every two T cells. Four age groups were formed from the donors: young (average approximately 15 years), middle-aged (more than 35), aged (roughly 56) and long-lived (around 80). Age-related changes in TCR beta repertoire diversity were measured in the study by deep sequencing normalized with unique cDNA molecular identifiers. To avoid experimental bias, donors of different ages were randomly spread across the sequencing lanes. For two donors (one aged 18 to 29 and one aged 80 or older), the study analyzed two additional independent replicas of 1 million unique cDNA reads from the same blood draw. The research as a whole found: Because profiling used bulk unsorted PBMCs, naive and antigen-experienced compartments could not be compared conclusively. Because donor CMV infection status was unknown, age-related changes in expanded clonotypes were potentially confounded. Observed TCR beta diversity correlated strongly with the percentage of naive T cells measured by flow cytometry. Observed TCR beta diversity per million T cells fell roughly linearly with age, and a significant reduction was already apparent by age approximately 40. The long-lived group showed more naive CD4+ T cells, fewer expanded clones and increased TCR diversity than the aged group, suggesting age selection. Estimates of total diversity based on one million sequenced T cells were regarded as lower bounds and as underestimates.

Library generation was performed with 5' RACE. Sequencing took place on an Illumina HiSeq 2500. The second PCR ran for roughly 7 to 12 cycles and used a J-beta primer mix along with a sample-barcoded 5' primer. A template-switch 5' adaptor carrying 12 random nucleotides introduced a unique molecular identifier onto each TCR beta cDNA molecule. Each sample yielded at least 3 million CDR3-containing paired-end reads. All of the RNA was converted into first-strand cDNA using the Mint cDNA synthesis kit, with a TRBC-specific oligonucleotide serving as the primer. Following uracil-DNA glycosylase treatment, all cDNA underwent a first 18-cycle PCR with the universal primers M1SS and BC2_uni_R. The original methods were these. Normalization of each sample was performed by random selection of 1 million high-quality reads, each carrying a distinct molecular identifier. Instead of being binned into consensus sequences, reads with shared molecular identifiers were discarded. CDR3 identification, clonotype clustering and error correction used MiTCR with a Q25 quality threshold and the strictest error-elimination algorithm. Lower-bound total TCR beta diversity was estimated with a nonparametric unseen species model using Euler transformation. TCRdb reprocessed the public reads (quality trimming at Q25 with fastp, clone calling with MiXCR) and kept in-frame beta chains. Entries are consolidated by CDR3 protein sequence, retaining the most common genes and DNA. What appears here as the V and J calls and clone size reflects TCRdb's work, not the paper's. The sample data list 1.5 million to 2 million distinct CDR3 sequences, and roughly 30% of these were observed just once. The ten top clones hold 7.7% of the sample.

As concerns this clonotype: The specificity of this receptor is unknown. No per-base quality is available; no much larger clone lies one base away.

The donors were about 40 Caucasian individuals from Russia, aged roughly 6 to 100 years, who were systemically healthy. Roughly 9.5 milliliters of peripheral blood were drawn from each donor into EDTA-treated Vacutainer tubes. Ficoll-Paque density-gradient centrifugation was used to isolate PBMCs, with at least 7 million per sample. Trizol reagent was used to extract total RNA from PBMCs, with at least 5.5 micrograms per sample. For every donor, flow cytometry on a PBMC aliquot measured the percentage of naive CD45RAhigh/CD27high T cells. This clonotype was sampled from a woman aged 25 to 45 in good health. Sequencing input: blood.

The base sequence is TGTGCCTGGAGTGGGCGGGCCCACTACGAGCAGTACTTC. Translated, it reads CAWSGRAHYEQYF. The rearranged chain carries TRBV30 and TRBJ2-7; TRBD2 is a possible D gene, resting on 5 matching bases. Including the terminal cysteine and phenylalanine, the CDR3 comprises 13 residues. Only the CDR3 part of the read is kept: 39 bases, read in frame from the first base. Trimming takes 1 base from V and 3 bases from J, and the germline ends sit 10 bases apart. Reading the germline V gene (reference sequence) gives CDR1 GTSNPN and CDR2 SVGIG.